Listed below are T cell receptor beta chains from one sample, sequenced in a study of CD8 T cells in Susac syndrome. TCRdb independently ran MiXCR on the immunoSEQ multiplex PCR reads; one entry per CDR3 protein. The sample has about 180,000 distinct CDR3 sequences; approximately 94% are singletons. The specimen was CD4+ T cells from PBMCs. Receptors were obtained from a human donor with Susac syndrome. Each CDR3 is given with its conserved first and last residue. A D gene is named only where the DNA matches it firmly. Rows give clone size only sometimes, using once, few, many, or a class for an expanded clone.

TRBV29-1	TRBJ2-2	NA	TRBD1	TGCAGCGTTGAAGGGGGTTTGACAGGGGTCACCGGGGAGCTGTTTTTT	CSVEGGLTGVTGELFF
TRBV10-1	TRBJ2-1	once	NA	TGCGCCAGCAGTGAGGGGTCAGGGTACAATGAGCAGTTCTTC	CASSEGSGYNEQFF
TRBV6-5	TRBJ2-3	NA	TRBD2	TGTGCCAGCAGTCCAGCGGGGGGCAAGGGAGATACGCAGTATTTT	CASSPAGGKGDTQYF
TRBV30	TRBJ2-2	few	TRBD2	TGTGCCTGGAGTTCGACGGGGGGGGGCCTCGGGGAGCTGTTTTTT	CAWSSTGGGLGELFF
TRBV9	TRBJ1-3	NA	NA	TGTGCCAGCAGCCTGACGGCGGGAAACACCATATATTTT	CASSLTAGNTIYF
TRBV7-9	TRBJ2-5	NA	TRBD2	TGTGCCAGCAGCTTAGACCGGGGGGGACAAGAGACCCAGTACTTC	CASSLDRGGQETQYF
TRBV9	TRBJ2-3	once	NA	TGTGCCAGCAGCGTAGGTGGGGGGTTAGATACGCAGTATTTT	CASSVGGGLDTQYF
TRBV29-1	TRBJ1-1	NA	NA	TGCAGCGTTGGGCCGACTGAAGCTTTCTTT	CSVGPTEAFF
TRBV3-1	TRBJ1-1	NA	NA	TGTGCCAGCAGCCAAGGGGCCGGGAAGGTTGAAGCTTTCTTT	CASSQGAGKVEAFF
TRBV12-3/TRBV12-4	TRBJ2-2	NA	NA	TGTGCCAGCAGTTTAAAACATGGACGGGGGACTTACACCGGGGAGCTGTTTTTT	CASSLKHGRGTYTGELFF
TRBV5-1	TRBJ2-5	NA	TRBD2	TGCGCCAGCAGCCAGGCTCTAGCGGGGGGCCCCCCCCAGTACTTC	CASSQALAGGPPQYF
TRBV29-1	TRBJ2-3	NA	NA	TGCAGCGCGGCCAGGGGAAGCACAGATACGCAGTATTTT	CSAARGSTDTQYF
TRBV4-1	TRBJ2-2	NA	TRBD2	TGCGCCAGCAGCCCTCGTAGGCTCTCTAGCGGGGTTGGCGGGGAGCTGTTTTTT	CASSPRRLSSGVGGELFF